This T cell receptor beta chain was identified in a study of blood T cell repertoires in COVID-19. In the study overall: The United States, Italy and Spain were the sources of the acute and convalescent COVID-19 samples. Nucleic acid was either cDNA or gDNA, and it came from T cells, B-cell-depleted T cells, or PBMCs.

This CDR3 is 15 amino acids long. V gave up 1 base and J gave up 2 bases; unmatched junction bases: 3. The germline gives CDR1 SGHDT, CDR2 YYEEEE. How the authors handled the data: Estimated nucleated cell counts came from reference gene primer amplification. The protocol was immunoSEQ multiplex PCR, while the TCRdb copy is restricted to in-frame clones and leaves out a portion. Clone size and the V and J calls come from that table; the DNA yielded D and trimming. The table includes 200,000 to 250,000 clones, 82% detected once. Sequencing input: peripheral blood. This clonotype was obtained from a woman between 65 and 79 years old with acute or convalescent COVID-19. The rearrangement links TRBV5-6 to TRBJ2-1; 7 bases match TRBD2. In DNA form, the CDR3 reads TGTGCCAGCAGCTTGCGGGGGGTTCCCTACAATGAGCAGTTCTTC. The encoded protein is CASSLRGVPYNEQFF.